This entry lists 4 T cell receptor beta chains sequenced from one sample in a study of shared clonotypes between healthy human individuals. Libraries were prepared by immunoSEQ multiplex PCR; TCRdb keeps only in-frame clonotypes and omits some of them. This sample has roughly 1,800,000 clones, with roughly 94% found just once. Naive CD8 cells, CD45RO-negative and positively selected for CCR7, excluded terminally differentiated effector memory CD45RA+ cells. Input material: naive CD8+ T cells sorted from blood. Receptor source: a man aged 18 to 29 in good health.

This chain links TRBV13 with TRBJ2-7; 8 nucleotides line up with TRBD2. The CDR3 consists of 14 residues. Unmatched junction bases numbered 6, after V lost 5 bases and J lost 3 bases. Germline V gene lookup returns CDR1 PRHDT and CDR2 FYEKMQ (reference sequence). For the CDR3, the DNA is TGTGCCAGCAGCCTCGGGGGGGCCGACTACGAGCAGTACTTC. Its translation: CASSLGGADYEQYF.

The chain links TRBV6-5 to TRBJ2-7; no definite D call. This CDR3 contains 15 residues. CDR1 MNHEY and CDR2 SVGAGI come from the germline V gene. With 0 bases removed from V and 3 bases from J, the gap between germline ends came to 12 bases. The CDR3 protein is CASSYSSPEDYEQYF. The CDR3 nucleotides are TGTGCCAGCAGTTACTCGAGCCCAGAAGACTACGAGCAGTACTTC.

Notes on this clone: Other DNA sequences of this sample code for an identical CDR3. The CDR3 sequence: CASSQLAASTDTQYF. The CDR3 DNA follows: TGTGCCAGCAGTCAACTAGCGGCTAGCACAGATACGCAGTATTTT. The chain employs TRBV6-5 and TRBJ2-3, with TRBD2 matching 8 bases. Trimming cost V 5 bases and J 0 bases; bases outside gene matches: 4. The CDR3 consists of 15 residues. Germline V gene data show CDR1 as MNHEY and CDR2 as SVGAGI.

The chain's CDR3 is CASSILGTGRDQPQHF. The CDR3 DNA sequence: TGTGCCAGTAGTATTCTTGGGACAGGTCGGGATCAGCCCCAGCATTTT. V gene TRBV19 combines with J gene TRBJ1-5; 8 bases fit TRBD1. This CDR3 region has 16 residues. V shed 3 bases and J 5 bases; nucleotides not matched to a gene: 9. CDR1 is LNHDA, CDR2 SQIVND, per germline (reference sequence).